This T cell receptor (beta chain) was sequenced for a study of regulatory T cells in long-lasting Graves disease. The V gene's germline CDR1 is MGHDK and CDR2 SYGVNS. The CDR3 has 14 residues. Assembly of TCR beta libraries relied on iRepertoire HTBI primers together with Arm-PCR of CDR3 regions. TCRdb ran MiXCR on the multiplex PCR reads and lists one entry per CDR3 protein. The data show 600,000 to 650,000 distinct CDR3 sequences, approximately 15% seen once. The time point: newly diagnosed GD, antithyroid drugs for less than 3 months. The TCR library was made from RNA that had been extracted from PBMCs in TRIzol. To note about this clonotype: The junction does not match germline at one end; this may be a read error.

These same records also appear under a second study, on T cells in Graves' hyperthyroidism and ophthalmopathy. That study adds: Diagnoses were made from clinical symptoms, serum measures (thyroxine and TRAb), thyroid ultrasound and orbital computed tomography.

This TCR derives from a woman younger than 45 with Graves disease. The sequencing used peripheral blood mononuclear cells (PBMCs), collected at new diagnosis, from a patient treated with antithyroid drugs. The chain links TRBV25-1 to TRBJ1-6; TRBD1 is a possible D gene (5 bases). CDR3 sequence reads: CASSGPGTNSSLHF. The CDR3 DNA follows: TGTGCCAGCAGTGGACCCGGGACCAATTCATCCCTCCACTTT.